Listed below are T cell receptor beta chains from one sample, sequenced in a study of blood T cell repertoires in COVID-19. Assay: immunoSEQ multiplex PCR; the TCRdb copy retains only in-frame clones and omits some. The table has approximately 120,000 clones, over 70% seen once. The sample taken for sequencing was peripheral blood. All receptors come from a woman aged 45 to 65 with acute or convalescent COVID-19. The CDR3 runs from the conserved cysteine through the conserved F or W. D genes are given only for firm matches. For some rows the clone size is stated as once, few or many, or as a class when expanded; others skip it.

j_gene	v_gene	d_gene	len	abundance	CDR3aa	CDR3nt
TRBJ1-3	TRBV5-6	NA	14	NA	CASSREVLGNTIYF	TGTGCCAGCAGCCGTGAGGTTCTTGGAAACACCATATATTTT
TRBJ1-4	TRBV18	TRBD1	14	NA	CASSPTGADEKLFF	TGTGCCAGCTCACCGACAGGGGCGGATGAAAAACTGTTTTTT
TRBJ1-1	TRBV12-5	NA	14	NA	CASGLVRSGTEAFF	TGTGCTAGTGGTTTGGTACGGAGTGGGACTGAAGCTTTCTTT
TRBJ1-2	TRBV25-1	NA	14	few	CASSENYQGNGYTF	TGTGCCAGCAGTGAAAATTACCAGGGGAATGGCTACACCTTC
TRBJ1-5	TRBV7-8	TRBD1	17	few	CASSSRPGQSSGQPQHF	TGTGCCAGCAGCTCGCGTCCGGGACAGTCCTCAGGTCAGCCCCAGCATTTT
TRBJ1-5	TRBV5-1	NA	15	NA	CASSLDSDSNQPQHF	TGCGCCAGCAGCCTGGACAGTGATAGCAATCAGCCCCAGCATTTT
TRBJ2-2	TRBV11-3	TRBD1	15	NA	CASSRGGTGNGELFF	TGTGCCAGCAGCAGAGGGGGGACAGGGAACGGGGAGCTGTTTTTT
TRBJ2-3	TRBV5-1	NA	15	once	CASSLGAPGTDTQYF	TGCGCCAGCAGCTTGGGAGCGCCGGGCACAGATACGCAGTATTTT
TRBJ1-2	TRBV3-1/TRBV3-2	TRBD1	16	NA	CASSPRQQGAGYGYTF	TGTGCCAGCAGCCCGAGGCAACAGGGGGCAGGGTATGGCTACACCTTC
TRBJ2-1	TRBV7-9	TRBD2	14	NA	CATRGSGGYNEQFF	TGTGCCACTAGGGGTAGCGGGGGGTACAATGAGCAGTTCTTC
TRBJ2-7	TRBV30	TRBD2	14	NA	CAWSVLAAPREQYF	TGTGCCTGGAGTGTACTAGCGGCCCCTCGCGAGCAGTACTTC
TRBJ1-2	TRBV6-6	NA	11	NA	CASSFDSGYTF	TGTGCCAGCAGCTTTGACTCGGGCTACACCTTC
TRBJ1-1	TRBV10-3	TRBD1	12	NA	CAIRGDRAEAFF	TGTGCCATCAGGGGGGACAGGGCAGAAGCTTTCTTT
TRBJ1-2	TRBV5-1	NA	14	NA	CASSREEAKYGYTF	TGCGCCAGCAGTCGGGAGGAGGCCAAGTATGGCTACACCTTC
TRBJ1-1	TRBV2	NA	14	NA	CASSEVGGYTEAFF	TGTGCCAGCAGTGAAGTGGGGGGTTACACTGAAGCTTTCTTT
TRBJ1-1	TRBV25-1	NA	13	NA	CASTQAGHTEAFF	TGTGCCAGCACCCAAGCGGGGCACACTGAAGCTTTCTTT
TRBJ1-1	TRBV18	TRBD1	13	NA	CASSSPGGTEAFF	TGTGCCAGCTCCTCCCCAGGGGGAACTGAAGCTTTCTTT
TRBJ1-4	TRBV28	TRBD1	12	NA	CASKEQGRKLFF	TGTGCCAGCAAAGAACAGGGGAGGAAACTGTTTTTT
TRBJ2-3	TRBV24-1	NA	15	NA	CATSDTGSGGDTQYF	TGTGCCACCAGTGACACAGGGTCCGGCGGAGATACGCAGTATTTT
TRBJ1-2	TRBV3-1/TRBV3-2	NA	12	NA	CASGRLNYGYTF	TGTGCCAGCGGTCGACTTAACTATGGCTACACCTTC
TRBJ1-5	TRBV6-9	NA	14	once	CASSYTGENQPQHF	TGTGCCAGCAGTTATACGGGGGAGAATCAGCCCCAGCATTTT
TRBJ2-7	TRBV6-5	NA	15	NA	CASSYSAGISYEQYF	TGTGCCAGCAGTTACTCGGCAGGTATCTCCTACGAGCAGTACTTC
TRBJ1-1	TRBV7-3	TRBD1	14	NA	CASSPQGAYTEAFF	TGTGCCAGCAGCCCACAGGGGGCTTACACTGAAGCTTTCTTT
TRBJ1-5	TRBV7-9	NA	12	NA	CASSAGELTQHF	TGTGCCAGCAGTGCAGGTGAATTGACCCAGCATTTT
TRBJ1-2	TRBV5-1	TRBD1	15	NA	CASSPTGLSNYGYTF	TGCGCCAGCAGCCCGACAGGGCTATCTAACTATGGCTACACCTTC